The 7 T cell receptor beta chains presented below share a single source sample, sequenced in a study of OX40 agonist ivuxolimab in advanced cancers. Some clones are missing from TCRdb's copy, which holds only in-frame ones; the method was immunoSEQ multiplex PCR. This table has around 56,000 clones, around nine tenths appearing once. The sample here was CD4+ or CD8+ T cells sorted from blood, taken in a trial of the OX40 agonist ivuxolimab. These receptors were obtained from an adult with an advanced solid tumor such as melanoma, head and neck, liver or kidney cancer.

The rearrangement uses TRBV4-1 and TRBJ2-7; 9 nucleotides agree with TRBD1. The CDR3 loop spans 14 amino acids. Germline V gene lookup returns CDR1 MGHRA and CDR2 YSYEKL. Germline trimming cut 5 bases from V and 4 bases from J; bases unmatched to any gene: 6. CDR3 nucleotide sequence: TGCGCCAGCAGCTCCCGGGACAGGGCATACGAGCAGTACTTC. It encodes CASSSRDRAYEQYF.

Details on this clone: At one end the junction does not follow the germline gene, possibly because of a read error. Other nucleotide sequences from this sample produce the same CDR3. V gene TRBV28 combines with J gene TRBJ1-5; unclear D gene. CDR1 is MDHEN and CDR2 is SYDVKM in the germline V gene. The length of the CDR3 is 13 residues. The CDR3 nucleotides are TGTGCCAGCAGTCGGGATAGCAATCAGCCCCAACATTTT. This sequence encodes CASSRDSNQPQHF.

A remark on this clone: One end of the junction does not line up with germline, which may come from a read error. Different DNA sequences within this sample yield the same CDR3. The DNA for the CDR3 is TGTGCTAGCAGTTCCTACAGGGGAGGCTATGGCTACACCTTC. This codes for CASSSYRGGYGYTF. The chain is built from TRBV27 and TRBJ1-2; 7 nucleotides align to TRBD1. CDR1 and CDR2 (germline): MNHEY, SMNVEV (reference sequence). The length of the CDR3 is 14 residues.

This chain joins TRBV25-1 and TRBJ2-7, with D perhaps TRBD2 (6 bases). The germline V gene has CDR1 MGHDK and CDR2 SYGVNS. V lost 6 bases and J lost 7, with 22 bases in between. The CDR3 has 15 residues. The CDR3 protein is CASSPIYGGAREQYF. The DNA of the CDR3 is TGTGCCAGCAGCCCCATTTACGGGGGAGCCAGGGAGCAGTACTTC.

V usage is TRBV25-1 and J usage is TRBJ2-3, with D perhaps matching TRBD2 (6 bases). Germline-derived CDR1 and CDR2 are MGHDK and SYGVNS. V was cut by 4 bases and J by 4 bases, with 15 bases left in between. The CDR3 loop spans 15 amino acids. The CDR3 is CASSGGLRLADTQYF. CDR3 bases: TGTGCCAGCAGTGGAGGACTACGACTCGCAGATACGCAGTATTTT.

The V call is TRBV28, the J call TRBJ1-2; D is possibly TRBD1 (6 bases). The V gene lost 10 bases and the J gene lost 0 bases, with 15 bases spanning the gap. The germline CDR1 and CDR2 sequences are MDHEN and SYDVKM. The CDR3 runs 14 residues. The CDR3 loop is CATIRGGANYGYTF. In DNA form, the CDR3 reads TGTGCCACTATAAGGGGGGGCGCTAACTATGGCTACACCTTC.

This chain uses TRBV11-3 with TRBJ2-1, with D perhaps TRBD2 (6 bases). The V end lost 0 bases, the J end lost 7 bases, and 13 bases lay between the germline ends. The CDR3 has 15 residues. Germline lookup yields CDR1 SGHNT and CDR2 YENEEA. Here the CDR3 reads CASSLDSGLKNEQFF. CDR3 bases: TGTGCCAGCAGCTTAGATTCAGGACTAAAAAATGAGCAGTTCTTC.